This passage covers 21 T cell receptor beta chains from one sample sequenced in a study of metastatic and nonmetastatic thyroid tumors (dated by TCRdb to 2019 to 2021). No treatment had been received by any patient before thyroid surgery. The library was obtained by PCR. Instrument used: Illumina HiSeq 4000. TCRdb itself trimmed the public reads at Q25 with fastp, ran MiXCR and retained productive beta chains. Present in this sample are over 20,000 clones, 16% of which were seen just once. Of the sample, under 11% is held by the ten largest clones. Sample: tumor tissue. The source is a female donor with papillary thyroid cancer or a benign thyroid nodule (not recorded which). Some clones in this sample may be carry-over from other donors' samples.

This clone was observed at least ten times. The gene calls are TRBV24-1 and TRBJ1-2; tentative D call: TRBD1 (6 bases). The CDR3 loop spans 16 amino acids. With 2 bases removed from V and 2 bases from J, the gap between germline ends came to 14 bases. CDR1 is KGHDR, CDR2 SFDVKD, per germline. Here the CDR3 reads CATSDSGTSINYGYTF. The CDR3 DNA follows: TGTGCCACCAGTGATTCCGGGACATCGATAAACTATGGCTACACCTTC.

This clone was detected ten times or more. This chain links TRBV28 with TRBJ1-1, with 8 bases that match TRBD1. The CDR3 covers 16 residues. The germline V gene encodes CDR1 MDHEN and CDR2 SYDVKM. The trim removed 6 bases at V and 0 bases at J, leaving 9 bases unmatched. CDR3 loop: CASSQGDRPMNTEAFF. The CDR3 DNA follows: TGTGCCAGCAGCCAAGGGGACAGGCCCATGAACACTGAAGCTTTCTTT.

In the case of this clone: At one end, the junction sequence differs from germline, possibly due to a read error. The rearrangement links TRBV11-2 to TRBJ2-7, with TRBD1 matching 9 bases. This CDR3 is built from 16 residues. Per the germline V gene, CDR1 is SGHAT and CDR2 is FQNNGV. CDR3 protein: CAGSPRLGTGNYEKYF. CDR3 DNA sequence: TGTGCCGGCAGCCCACGGCTGGGGACAGGGAACTACGAGAAGTACTTC.

This clone has a count of ten or more. Just one base apart from a much larger clone, this may be a read error. The chain uses TRBV3-1 and TRBJ1-1; D is unresolved. Germline values: CDR1 LGHDT, CDR2 YNNKEL (reference sequence). V gave up 5 bases and J gave up 1 base, with 5 bases separating them. The CDR3 spans 12 residues. This CDR3 is CASSKGNTEAFF. Written as DNA, the CDR3 is TGTGCCAGCAGCAAGGGGAACACTGAAGCTTTCTTT.

Ten or more counts support this clone. A read error may account for a junction end that differs from germline. The rearrangement uses TRBV5-1 and TRBJ2-1; 7 nucleotides align to TRBD2. Germline loops: CDR1 SGHRS, CDR2 YFSETQ. There are 16 residues in the CDR3. CDR3 sequence: CASRSPSGGVHNERFF. DNA of the CDR3: TGCGCCAGCAGGTCCCCTAGCGGAGGGGTCCACAATGAGCGGTTCTTC.

As regards this clone: A much larger clone lies one base from this, so it may be a read error. This specimen includes other DNA sequences encoding the same CDR3. Here the CDR3 reads CASSVGIGSVGGETQYF. CDR3 coding DNA: TGTGCCAGCAGCGTAGGAATAGGGAGTGTTGGAGGAGAGACCCAGTACTTC. The chain recombines TRBV9 with TRBJ2-5, with D perhaps TRBD2 (5 bases). The V and J ends lost 0 bases and 4 bases respectively, with 19 bases between them. Germline loops: CDR1 SGDLS, CDR2 YYNGEE. There are 17 residues in the CDR3.

At least ten counts were recorded for this clone. The rearrangement links TRBV5-1 to TRBJ2-3, with 7 bases aligning to TRBD2. CDR3 size: 17 residues. J lost 3 bases, V lost 1 base, and 11 bases had no gene match. Germline V gene sequence: CDR1 SGHRS, CDR2 YFSETQ. CDR3 loop: CASSLPNIGLGTDTQYF. DNA for the CDR3: TGCGCCAGCAGCTTGCCCAATATAGGACTAGGGACAGATACGCAGTATTTT.

This clone was seen many times. The gene calls are TRBV4-1 and TRBJ1-5; D uncertain. CDR3 length: 16 residues. Germline loops: CDR1 MGHRA, CDR2 YSYEKL. Trimming cost V 0 bases and J 3 bases, with 12 bases left between them. In nucleotides, the CDR3 is TGCGCCAGCAGCCAAGAAGGGTGGTCATTCAATCAGCCCCAGCATTTT. Translated: CASSQEGWSFNQPQHF.

The table lists this clone with many counts. This chain links TRBV7-9 with TRBJ1-4; D is uncertain. This CDR3 has 16 amino acids. Trimming left V 2 bases short and J 0 bases short, with 10 bases between. Germline V gene data show CDR1 as SEHNR and CDR2 as FQNEAQ (reference sequence). DNA for the CDR3: TGTGCCAGCAGCTTAATGAGGCAGCCAACTAATGAAAAACTGTTTTTT. It is translated as CASSLMRQPTNEKLFF.

Concerning this clone: The germline gene is not matched at one end of the junction; a read error may be the cause. The chain is built from TRBV5-1 and TRBJ2-3; D tentatively reads TRBD1 or TRBD2 (5 bases each). Per germline, CDR1 SGHRS and CDR2 YFSETQ. CDR3 length equals 16 residues. The CDR3 nucleotides read TGCGCCAGCAGCTTGGTTATGTTGGGGAGCACAGGTACGCAGTATTTT. The encoded protein is CASSLVMLGSTGTQYF.

This clone was found many times. The junction departs from germline at one end; a sequencing error may be responsible. The sample holds other DNA sequences that translate to the same CDR3. The rearrangement uses TRBV3-1 and TRBJ2-6, with D possibly TRBD1 on 5 matching bases. The CDR3 consists of 15 residues. Per germline, CDR1 LGHDT and CDR2 YNNKEL (reference sequence). Written as DNA, the CDR3 is TGTGCCAGCAGCCATTGGAGCTCTGGGGCCAACGTCCTGACCTTC. Its protein is CASSHWSSGANVLTF.

By proportion, this clone is medium-sized. This rearrangement joins TRBV15 to TRBJ2-7; D not resolved. CDR1 and CDR2 (germline): LNHNV, YYDKDF (reference sequence). The CDR3 consists of 16 residues. Trimming left V 3 bases short and J 4 bases short, with 19 bases between. Here the CDR3 DNA reads TGTGCCACCAGCAGCACCAAGGGCCGAAGCCGGTACGAGCAGTACTTC. Its translation is CATSSTKGRSRYEQYF.

This clone was seen ten or more times. The V call is TRBV5-1, the J call TRBJ2-3, with 11 bases lining up with TRBD2. Trimming took 4 bases from V and 2 from J; bases not matched to a gene: 6. CDR1 SGHRS and CDR2 YFSETQ come from the germline V gene. CDR3 length equals 16 residues. CDR3 nucleotide sequence: TGCGCCAGCAGCGTCGGGACTAGCGGATACACAGATACGCAGTATTTT. It translates to CASSVGTSGYTDTQYF. Looking up the rest from reference TRBV5-1 and TRBJ2-3 gives the full variable domain: KAGVTQTPRYLIKTRGQQVTLSCSPISGHRSVSWYQQTPGQGLQFLFEYFSETQRNKGNFPGRFSGRQFSNSRSEMNVSTLELGDSALYLCASSVGTSGYTDTQYFGPGTRLTVL.

This clone appeared many times. The chain carries TRBV28 and TRBJ1-5; 7 bases match TRBD1. Germline V gene lookup returns CDR1 MDHEN and CDR2 SYDVKM. The ends lost 4 bases at V and 0 bases at J; junction bases unmatched: 9. The CDR3 contains 17 residues. CDR3 in DNA: TGTGCCAGCAGTTACACGACAGGGTATTATAGCAATCAGCCCCAGCATTTT. Protein sequence: CASSYTTGYYSNQPQHF.

This clone came up many times. Given a much more abundant clone one base away, this may be a read error. The V gene is TRBV12-3 or TRBV12-4, the J gene TRBJ2-7, with 9 bases lining up with TRBD1. The CDR3 loop spans 13 amino acids. V lost 6 bases and J lost 4; bases outside the gene matches: 4. The CDR3 DNA reads TGTGCCAGCAGACCGGGACAGGGTTACGAGCAGTACTTC. This sequence encodes CASRPGQGYEQYF.

This clone showed up many times. The genes are TRBV20-1 and TRBJ1-2; D is perhaps TRBD1 (6 bases). Deletions cut 6 bases from V and 5 bases from J, with 10 bases between. Germline loops: CDR1 DFQATT, CDR2 SNEGSKA (reference sequence). The CDR3 sequence is 11 residues long. The CDR3 is CSAEGVYGYTF. CDR3 coding DNA: TGCAGTGCCGAGGGGGTATATGGCTACACCTTC.

This clone was seen a handful of times. Possible read error: a much larger clone is one base away. This sample also contains other DNA sequences that code for the same CDR3. The chain combines TRBV12-3 or TRBV12-4 with TRBJ2-5; 10 nucleotides line up with TRBD2. The CDR3 contains 17 residues. Trimming took 3 bases from V and 5 from J; bases not matched to a gene: 12. CDR3: CASSFQGASGGFETQYF. The CDR3 DNA reads as TGTGCCAGCAGTTTTCAGGGGGCTAGCGGGGGTTTCGAGACCCAGTACTTC.

In this sample, this clone turned up many times. Other nucleotide sequences from this sample produce the same CDR3. The V call is TRBV14, the J call TRBJ2-3; TRBD2 matches at 12 bases. V shed 3 bases, J shed 2 bases, and the junction held 3 bases outside the gene matches. Germline-derived CDR1 and CDR2 are SGHDN and FVKESK. This CDR3 contains 16 residues. CDR3 sequence reads: CASSHRLAGDTDTQYF. DNA for the CDR3: TGTGCCAGCAGCCACAGACTAGCGGGGGACACAGATACGCAGTATTTT. The variable domain in full, completed from reference TRBV14 and TRBJ2-3, reads EAGVTQFPSHSVIEKGQTVTLRCDPISGHDNLYWYRRVMGKEIKFLLHFVKESKQDESGMPNNRFLAERTGGTYSTLKVQPAELEDSGVYFCASSHRLAGDTDTQYFGPGTRLTVL.

This clone was found many times. A read error may be the cause here, since a much bigger clone is one base away. At the DNA level, this CDR3 is encoded by other sequences in the same sample as well. The CDR3 nucleotides read TGCGCCAGCAGCTTCGACAGAGGCTATGGCTACACCTTC. Translated, it gives CASSFDRGYGYTF. V usage is TRBV27 and J usage is TRBJ1-2; TRBD1 might be the D (5 bases). The germline V gene has CDR1 MNHEY and CDR2 SMNVEV (reference sequence). This CDR3 comprises 13 residues.

This clone was seen repeatedly, ten times or more. This chain uses TRBV19 with TRBJ1-3; D gene uncertain. Per the germline V gene, CDR1 is LNHDA and CDR2 is SQIVND (reference sequence). Between the trimmed V and J ends, which lost 6 bases and 0 bases, there was a span of 6 bases. The CDR3 runs 13 residues. CDR3 region: CASSFSSGNTIYF. For the CDR3, the DNA is TGTGCCAGTAGCTTTAGCTCTGGAAACACCATATATTTT.

This clone was counted many times. V usage is TRBV7-3 and J usage is TRBJ1-6; D uncertain. Germline V gives CDR1 SGHTA, CDR2 FQGTGA. With 4 bases removed from V and 9 bases from J, the gap between germline ends came to 13 bases. This CDR3 contains 14 residues. As DNA, the CDR3 is TGTGCCAGCAGCTCGGCCCAAGCGGGTTCACCCCTCCACTTT. Encoded protein: CASSSAQAGSPLHF.